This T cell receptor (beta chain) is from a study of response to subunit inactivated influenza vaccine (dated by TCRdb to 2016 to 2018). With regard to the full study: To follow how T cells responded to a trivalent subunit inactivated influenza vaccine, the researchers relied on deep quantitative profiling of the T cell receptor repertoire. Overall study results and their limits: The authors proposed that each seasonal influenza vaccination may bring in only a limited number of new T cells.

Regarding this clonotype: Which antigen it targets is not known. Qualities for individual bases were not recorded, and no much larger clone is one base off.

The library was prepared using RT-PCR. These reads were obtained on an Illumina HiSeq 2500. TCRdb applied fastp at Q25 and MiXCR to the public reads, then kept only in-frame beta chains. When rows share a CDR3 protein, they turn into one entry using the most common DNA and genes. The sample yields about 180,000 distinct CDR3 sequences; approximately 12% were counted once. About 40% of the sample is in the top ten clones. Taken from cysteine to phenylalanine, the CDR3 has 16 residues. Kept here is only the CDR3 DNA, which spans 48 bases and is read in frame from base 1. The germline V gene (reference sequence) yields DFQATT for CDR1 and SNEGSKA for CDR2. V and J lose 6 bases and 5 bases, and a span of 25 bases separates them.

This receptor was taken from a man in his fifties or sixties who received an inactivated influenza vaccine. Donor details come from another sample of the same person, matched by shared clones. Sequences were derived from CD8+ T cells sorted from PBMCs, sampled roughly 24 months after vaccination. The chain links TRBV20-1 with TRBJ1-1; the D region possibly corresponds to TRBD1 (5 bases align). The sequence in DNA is TGCAGTGCCCCATTTATGTCGGACGGAAAGGGGACTGAAGCTTTCTTT. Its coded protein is CSAPFMSDGKGTEAFF.